This record concerns one T cell receptor beta chain sequence. This sample is part of a study of T cell repertoires in cytomegalovirus infection. TCRdb re-analysed the reads in MiXCR, keeping a single row per CDR3 protein. The sample includes roughly 640,000 distinct CDR3 sequences, 20% to 30% seen only once; the top ten take 7.5% to 9%. Germline values: CDR1 MGHDK, CDR2 SYGVNS. The CDR3 sequence is 13 residues long. Between the trimmed V and J ends, which lost 2 bases and 8 bases, there was a span of 12 bases. The receptor's source is a human donor in good health (CMV status not recorded). Some clones in this sample may be carry-over from other donors' samples. V usage is TRBV25-1 and J usage is TRBJ1-2; a possible D gene is TRBD1 (6 bases). Sequencing was done on a sample of CD8+ T cells from PBMCs. This chain's CDR3 is CASSEPDRNGYTF. The CDR3 DNA follows: TGTGCCAGCAGTGAACCCGACAGGAACGGCTACACCTTC.